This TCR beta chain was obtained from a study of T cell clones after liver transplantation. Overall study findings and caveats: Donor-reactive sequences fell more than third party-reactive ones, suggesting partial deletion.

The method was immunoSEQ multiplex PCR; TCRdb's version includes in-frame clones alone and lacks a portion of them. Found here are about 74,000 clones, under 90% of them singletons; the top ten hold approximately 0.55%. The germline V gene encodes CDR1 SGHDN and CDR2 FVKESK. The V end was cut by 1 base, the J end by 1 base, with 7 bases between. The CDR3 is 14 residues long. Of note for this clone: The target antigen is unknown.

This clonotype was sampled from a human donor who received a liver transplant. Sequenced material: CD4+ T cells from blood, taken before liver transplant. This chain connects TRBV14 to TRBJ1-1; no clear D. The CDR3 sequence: CASSQGLSNTEAFF. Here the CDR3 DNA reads TGTGCCAGCAGCCAAGGACTATCGAACACTGAAGCTTTCTTT.